These 20 T cell receptor beta chains originate from one sample sequenced in a study of cytomegalovirus exposure and HLA in healthy donors. The PCR was carried out with 60 Vbeta primers and 13 Jbeta primers. The repertoire was sequenced with immunoSEQ multiplex PCR; TCRdb's copy has only in-frame clones and lacks some. Of 150,000 to 200,000 clones detected, roughly three quarters appear once; the ten largest clones hold 4.7%. The sample comprised PBMCs. The receptors originated from a man aged 18 to 29 in good health and CMV-seropositive.

In this sample, this clone turned up a few times. The chain carries TRBV6-1 and TRBJ1-1, with a weak D call TRBD1 (6 bases). The germline V and J ends were trimmed by 3 bases and 1 base, with 6 bases remaining between them. Per germline, CDR1 MNHNS and CDR2 SASEGT. The length of the CDR3 is 13 residues. The CDR3: CASSEGQNTEAFF. In DNA form, the CDR3 reads TGTGCCAGCAGTGAGGGACAGAACACTGAAGCTTTCTTT.

This clone turned up a few times. The chain links TRBV6-1 to TRBJ2-1; TRBD1 might be the D (6 bases). The CDR3 sequence is 14 residues long. The V gene's germline CDR1 is MNHNS and CDR2 SASEGT. Trimming left V 0 bases short and J 8 bases short, with 11 bases between. This chain's CDR3 is CASSEAPGEYEQFF. In nucleotides, the CDR3 is TGTGCCAGCAGTGAAGCGCCAGGGGAATATGAGCAGTTCTTC.

The V gene is TRBV5-6, the J gene TRBJ2-7, with 8 nucleotides matching TRBD1. V gave up 3 bases and J gave up 2 bases; unmatched junction bases: 1. The CDR3 spans 13 residues. CDR1 SGHDT and CDR2 YYEEEE come from the germline V gene. CDR3 coding DNA: TGTGCCAGCAGCTGGGACAGGACCTACGAGCAGTACGTC. It is translated as CASSWDRTYEQYV.

This clone was recorded a few times. The rearrangement joins TRBV27 to TRBJ1-5; tentative D call: TRBD1 (5 bases). CDR1 and CDR2 from the germline V gene are MNHEY and SMNVEV (reference sequence). V was cut by 5 bases and J by 5 bases, with 16 bases left in between. The CDR3 has 15 residues. This CDR3 reads CASSDQGRFDQPQHF. The CDR3 coding sequence is TGTGCCAGCAGTGACCAGGGAAGGTTTGATCAGCCCCAGCATTTT.

This chain joins TRBV9 and TRBJ2-4; weak D call: TRBD2 (5 bases). Germline V lookup: CDR1 SGDLS, CDR2 YYNGEE. Trimming pared 0 bases from V and 12 bases from J, leaving 13 bases between. The CDR3 is 13 residues long. CDR3 sequence reads: CASSVEEGRPQYF. The CDR3 nucleotides read TGTGCCAGCAGCGTAGAAGAGGGCCGACCTCAGTACTTC.

V gene TRBV30 combines with J gene TRBJ1-5, with no clear D. Looked up from germline, CDR1 is GTSNPN and CDR2 is SVGIG (reference sequence). Trimming cost V 2 bases and J 3 bases, with 11 bases left between them. This CDR3 has 14 amino acids. DNA for the CDR3: TGTGCCTGGAGTTTCTCGGAGGCCAATCAGCCCCAGCATTTT. Its translation is CAWSFSEANQPQHF.

The genes are TRBV10-3 and TRBJ1-5; TRBD1 is a possible D gene (5 bases). From germline, CDR1 is ENHRY and CDR2 SYGVKD. CDR3 length: 15 residues. Trimming left V 10 bases short and J 0 bases short, with 16 bases between. As DNA, the CDR3 is TGTGCCACCCATTCCACGGACAATAGCAATCAGCCCCAGCATTTT. Protein: CATHSTDNSNQPQHF.

CDR3 loop: CASTWPSNTGELFF. Here the CDR3 DNA reads TGTGCCAGCACCTGGCCCTCAAACACCGGGGAGCTGTTTTTT. This rearrangement joins TRBV2 to TRBJ2-2; D is undetermined. V lost 7 bases and J lost 2, with 11 bases in between. CDR1 and CDR2 from the germline V gene are SNHLY and FYNNEI. This CDR3 contains 14 residues.

The rearrangement uses TRBV11-3 and TRBJ1-1; D is ambiguous. The length of the CDR3 is 13 residues. Trimming took 2 bases from V and 0 from J, leaving 4 bases between them. Per germline, CDR1 SGHNT and CDR2 YENEEA. The CDR3 sequence is CASSLSVNTEAFF. In DNA form, the CDR3 reads TGTGCCAGCAGCTTATCTGTGAACACTGAAGCTTTCTTT.

CDR3 nucleotides: TGTGCCAGCAGCGTAGAAGGAGATTTGAACACTGAAGCTTTCTTT. Protein sequence: CASSVEGDLNTEAFF. The chain has TRBV9 and TRBJ1-1; no clear D gene. V lost 0 bases and J 0 bases, leaving 9 bases between the germline ends. The CDR3 runs to 15 residues. The V gene's germline CDR1 is SGDLS and CDR2 YYNGEE.

The genes are TRBV29-1 and TRBJ2-7; TRBD1 agrees at 7 bases. This CDR3 has 11 residues. Germline CDR1 is SQVTM and CDR2 is ANQGSEA. Trimming took 7 bases from V and 6 from J; bases not matched to a gene: 6. The CDR3 DNA follows: TGCAGCGCAAGAACAGGGGCCGAGCAGTACGTC. This encodes CSARTGAEQYV.

CDR3 protein: CSVEGFGPGGLNEQFF. For the CDR3, the DNA is TGCAGCGTTGAAGGTTTTGGCCCCGGGGGGCTTAATGAGCAGTTCTTC. This chain connects TRBV29-1 to TRBJ2-1, with D possibly matching TRBD2 (7 bases). Looked up from germline, CDR1 is SQVTM and CDR2 is ANQGSEA. With 1 base removed from V and 7 bases from J, the gap between germline ends came to 20 bases. The CDR3 runs to 16 residues.

A single count supports this clone. The chain joins TRBV30 to TRBJ2-3, with a weak D call TRBD2 (6 bases). Germline CDR1 reads GTSNPN; CDR2 reads SVGIG (reference sequence). The CDR3 runs 13 residues. V was cut by 3 bases and J by 8 bases, with 15 bases left in between. In nucleotides, the CDR3 is TGTGCCTGGAGCCCCACCGGGGAGGCTACGCAGTATTTT. As protein: CAWSPTGEATQYF.

V is TRBV25-1 and J is TRBJ2-5, with D maybe TRBD2 (6 bases). This CDR3 has 14 residues. Germline CDR1 MGHDK, CDR2 SYGVNS. V lost 4 bases and J lost 1, with 10 bases in between. CDR3 in DNA: TGTGCCAGCAGTGCCCCCGGGGGCCAAGAGACCCAGTACTTC. Protein sequence: CASSAPGGQETQYF.

This sequence joins TRBV7-9 and TRBJ2-4; 7 nucleotides agree with TRBD2. Per germline, CDR1 SEHNR and CDR2 FQNEAQ (reference sequence). The CDR3 is 13 residues long. The V segment lost 1 base and the J segment 7 bases; nucleotides outside the gene matches: 1. The CDR3 region is CASSLGEGNIQYF. CDR3 nucleotides: TGTGCCAGCAGCTTAGGGGAGGGGAACATTCAGTACTTC. Filled out from reference TRBV7-9 and TRBJ2-4, the complete variable domain reads DTGVSQNPRHKITKRGQNVTFRCDPISEHNRLYWYRQTLGQGPEFLTYFQNEAQLEKSRLLSDRFSAERPKGSFSTLEIQRTEQGDSAMYLCASSLGEGNIQYFGAGTRLSVL.

This clone came up once. Distinct nucleotide sequences in the sample also encode this CDR3. The chain has TRBV18 and TRBJ1-5; 7 positions match TRBD1. The ends lost 3 bases at V and 2 bases at J; junction bases unmatched: 1. This CDR3 is 14 amino acids long. Germline lookup yields CDR1 KGHSH and CDR2 LQKENI. The CDR3 protein is CASSPGTGNQPQHF. In DNA, the CDR3 is TGTGCCAGCTCACCCGGGACAGGCAATCAGCCCCAGCATTTT.

The gene calls are TRBV7-3 and TRBJ2-3; unclear D gene. Germline V gene data show CDR1 as SGHTA and CDR2 as FQGTGA. The CDR3 contains 13 residues. Between the trimmed V and J ends, which lost 1 base and 8 bases, there was a span of 10 bases. CDR3 region: CASSLNPSGTQYF. In DNA, the CDR3 is TGTGCCAGCAGCTTAAATCCGTCAGGTACGCAGTATTTT.

The chain has TRBV4-1 and TRBJ2-2, with TRBD2 matching over 8 bases. Germline V CDR1 and CDR2: MGHRA, YSYEKL. The trim removed 0 bases at V and 1 base at J, leaving 7 bases unmatched. The CDR3 length is 18 residues. CDR3 nucleotides: TGCGCCAGCAGCCAAGACCACCGGGGGGGCGGGAACACCGGGGAGCTGTTTTTT. Translation: CASSQDHRGGGNTGELFF.

The V call is TRBV5-1, the J call TRBJ1-3; TRBD1 agrees at 7 bases. CDR1 is SGHRS, CDR2 YFSETQ, per germline. The CDR3 loop spans 15 amino acids. V lost 0 bases, J lost 4 bases, and 4 bases stayed unmatched. The CDR3 coding sequence is TGCGCCAGCAGCTTGGAGGGGGCGCCCGGAAACACCATATATTTT. Protein: CASSLEGAPGNTIYF.

In the case of this clone: The final CDR3 position lacks the conserved phenylalanine or tryptophan, pointing to a likely read error. The DNA is omitted, as the CDR3 cannot be located on it reliably, and the CDR3 follows TCRdb's listing. The chain uses TRBV6-1 and TRBJ1-2; TRBD1, as called in the table, went unchecked against the DNA. CDR1 MNHNS and CDR2 SASEGT come from the germline V gene. The CDR3 sequence runs 10 residues, both termini included. The CDR3 loop is CASSGTGGQI.